The clone carrying this TCR beta chain was observed a single time. This sample was included in a study of T-cell reconstitution after alpha-beta-depleted transplantation in children. Preparation of the TCRbeta library involved a method that used unique molecular identifiers. Each CDR3 protein gets one entry after TCRdb re-called the PCR reads with MiXCR. The profile shows a few hundred thousand distinct CDR3 sequences, 27% of them singletons. V shed 1 base, J shed 15 bases, and the junction held 18 bases outside the gene matches. The CDR3 is 15 amino acids. Germline loops: CDR1 GTSNPN, CDR2 SVGIG (reference sequence).

The material sequenced was PBMCs, taken before TCRalphabeta/CD19-depleted stem cell transplant. This chain uses TRBV30 with TRBJ2-1; TRBD2 aligns across 7 bases. This TCR was recovered from a boy younger than two with Wiskott-Aldrich syndrome, due to receive a stem cell transplant. CDR3 protein: CAWSAQSRDYTQRFF. CDR3 in DNA: TGTGCCTGGAGTGCGCAGTCCCGGGACTACACCCAGAGGTTCTTC.